This T cell receptor (beta chain) was captured in a study of T cells after yellow fever vaccination. V lost 5 bases and J lost 8, with 16 bases in between. This CDR3 has 14 amino acids. CDR1 is SGHTA and CDR2 is FQGNSA in the germline V gene. 5'RACE template switching generated TCR cDNA, adding a universal primer site and UMIs. Via MiXCR, TCRdb re-called the 5' RACE reads, giving one row per CDR3 protein. Of some 220,000 distinct CDR3 sequences in the sample, about 3% were seen once. In this sample, this clonotype turned up a few times. The starting material was CD4+ T cells sorted from PBMCs, obtained 10 days after the yellow fever booster vaccination. The rearrangement links TRBV7-2 to TRBJ2-1; D is possibly TRBD2 (6 bases). The TCR originated in a man younger than 35 who received the YFV17D yellow fever vaccine. The CDR3 nucleotides are TGTGCCAGCAGCCCCGGAGGGGATTTCGATGAGCAGTTCTTC. As protein: CASSPGGDFDEQFF.